This TCR beta chain came from a study of cytotoxic CD8 clonotypes in ibrutinib-treated CLL. Study details: The patients comprised about a dozen relapsed/refractory and about 15 treatment-naive cases, some 17 IGHV unmutated.

Study observations and caveats: Pretreatment clonality was elevated relative to age-matched healthy donors and paralleled circulating CD8+ T-cell counts.

This clone was detected only a few times. What it binds is not known. CDR1 SGHTA and CDR2 FQGNSA come from the germline V gene. The CDR3 extends over 16 amino acids. The V and J ends lost 5 bases and 2 bases, in that order; junction bases with no gene match: 5. Some clones are missing from TCRdb's copy, which holds only in-frame ones; the method was immunoSEQ multiplex PCR. The data hold 150,000 to 200,000 clones, with about two thirds observed a single time. The specimen comprised PBMCs, sampled after 24 months of ibrutinib treatment. This TCR was sampled from a human donor with chronic lymphocytic leukemia. The V gene is TRBV7-2, the J gene TRBJ2-1; 11 nucleotides match TRBD2. DNA for the CDR3: TGTGCCAGCAGCGCCGGGACTAGCGGCCCCTACAATGAGCAGTTCTTC. Protein sequence: CASSAGTSGPYNEQFF.